A selection of T cell receptor beta chains follows, all from one sample in a study of T-cell memory formation after mild COVID-19. TCRdb called the 5' RACE reads again in MiXCR, with one record for every CDR3 protein. The repertoire includes around 130,000 distinct CDR3 sequences, about 6.5% of them detected once, and approximately 2.3% sits in the top ten. Sample: PBMCs or a T cell subset sorted from them (not recorded which). The receptors were sampled from an adult woman who had mild COVID-19 (a few samples of this study predate the infection). Cell type and time point are not known. Both conserved end residues are part of each CDR3. D genes are given only for firm matches. Clone size appears in some rows only: once, few, many, or a class for an expanded clone.

v_call	cdr3_length	clone_size	j_call	d_call	cdr3_nt	cdr3_aa
TRBV5-1	17	.	TRBJ2-3	.	TGCGCCAGCAGCTTGCGGCCATTGGGGGGGGCCCCAGATACGCAGTATTTT	CASSLRPLGGAPDTQYF
TRBV7-8	15	.	TRBJ2-3	.	TGTGCCAGCAGCTTAAATAGGGGGGGTTTGGATACGCAGTATTTT	CASSLNRGGLDTQYF
TRBV4-1	15	many	TRBJ2-2	TRBD2	TGCGCCAGCAGCCAAGATACTAGCGGGGCCGGGGAGCTGTTTTTT	CASSQDTSGAGELFF
TRBV27	14	few	TRBJ2-3	.	TGTGCCAGTTATCGACAGTCTAGCACAGATACGCAGTATTTT	CASYRQSSTDTQYF
TRBV6-1	15	many	TRBJ2-1	TRBD2	TGTGCCAGCAGTTTGACTAGCGGGGGCTACAATGAGCAGTTCTTC	CASSLTSGGYNEQFF
TRBV7-3	13	many	TRBJ1-5	.	TGTGCCAGCAGCTTAGGGGGGTCCGAGCCCCAGCATTTT	CASSLGGSEPQHF
TRBV29-1	14	many	TRBJ2-7	TRBD1	TGCAGCGTCGTTAACGGACAGGGCGCCTACGAGCAGTACTTC	CSVVNGQGAYEQYF
TRBV5-1	14	few	TRBJ2-2	.	TGCGCCAGCAGCCAGAGGGCCGCGGGCGGGGAGCTGTTTTTT	CASSQRAAGGELFF
TRBV12-3/TRBV12-4	15	many	TRBJ2-2	.	TGTGCCAGCAGTTTAAACGGGGTAAACACCGGGGAGCTGTTTTTT	CASSLNGVNTGELFF
TRBV12-3/TRBV12-4	15	few	TRBJ1-1	.	TGTGCCAGCAGTTCCCCAGTCAGTATGAACACTGAAGCTTTCTTT	CASSSPVSMNTEAFF
TRBV2	14	.	TRBJ1-2	.	TGTGCCAGCAGTGAAGGCAGGGCCGACTATGGCTACACCTTC	CASSEGRADYGYTF
TRBV11-2	19	.	TRBJ1-2	TRBD1	TGTGCCAGCAGCTCATGGCCCCGGGGACAGGGCGCTTTGGGCTATGGCTACACCTTC	CASSSWPRGQGALGYGYTF
TRBV5-1	17	few	TRBJ2-1	TRBD1	TGCGCCAGCAGCTCGCTGTGGCAGGGGGCGGTCGACAATGAGCAGTTCTTC	CASSSLWQGAVDNEQFF
TRBV7-2	13	many	TRBJ1-3	.	TGTGCCAGCAGCCTGGCCTCTGGAAACACCATATATTTT	CASSLASGNTIYF
TRBV6-1	15	.	TRBJ1-5	.	TGTGCCAGCAGTGGAACCTCAGGGGCGGGACAGCCCCAGCATTTT	CASSGTSGAGQPQHF
TRBV5-1	14	.	TRBJ1-2	TRBD1	TGCGCCAGCAGCTTGAGACAGGGAGACTATGGCTACACCTTC	CASSLRQGDYGYTF
TRBV20-1	14	few	TRBJ2-7	.	TGCAGTGCTAGAAGCGGTGTTGGGGGCAACGAGCAGTACTTC	CSARSGVGGNEQYF
TRBV6-5	16	few	TRBJ2-1	.	TGTGCCAGCAGTTACTCGGGGGCTAGCCCCCAAGGGGAGCAGTTCTTC	CASSYSGASPQGEQFF
TRBV12-3/TRBV12-4	12	.	TRBJ2-5	.	TGTGCCAGCAGTTTGACATTTGAGACCCAGTACTTC	CASSLTFETQYF
TRBV5-1	12	.	TRBJ2-7	.	TGCGCCAGCAGCTTGCAGGGTAACGAGCAGTACTTC	CASSLQGNEQYF